Presented here are 2 T cell receptor beta chains from one specimen sequenced in a study of control samples from healthy donors and cancer patients. Profiled with immunoSEQ multiplex PCR; TCRdb holds only in-frame clones, not every one. The repertoire holds about 140,000 clones, with roughly nine tenths as singletons. Sequencing was carried out using blood. The receptors were gathered from a woman aged 30 to 39 in good health.

CDR3 loop: CASSDGGNEKLFF. The CDR3 DNA reads TGTGCCAGTAGCGACGGGGGTAATGAAAAACTGTTTTTT. The rearrangement uses TRBV19 and TRBJ1-4, with D possibly TRBD1 on 5 matching bases. V was pared by 6 bases and J by 4 bases, with 9 bases between. This CDR3 comprises 13 residues. CDR1 LNHDA and CDR2 SQIVND come from the germline V gene (reference sequence).

The chain links TRBV2 to TRBJ2-5; TRBD1 or TRBD2 may be the D gene (6 bases each). Germline V gives CDR1 SNHLY, CDR2 FYNNEI. The V end lost 7 bases, the J end lost 5 bases, and 17 bases lay between the germline ends. The CDR3 length is 14 residues. The CDR3 region has the DNA TGTGCCAGCAAGGGGGGAAGGGTGATGGAGACCCAGTACTTC. Protein product: CASKGGRVMETQYF.